A single sample gave rise to the 12 T cell receptor beta chains below, sequenced in a study of T cells in women clearing cervical HPV infection. The repertoire was sequenced with immunoSEQ multiplex PCR; TCRdb's copy has only in-frame clones and lacks some. The repertoire shows about 30,000 clones; the top ten hold about 4%. The sequencing sample was made of blood buffy coat. These receptors all come from a woman aged 18 to 75 with a cervical HPV16 infection that either progressed to CIN3+ or cleared (not recorded which).

With respect to this clone: The CDR3 is cut off 3 residues early in the read; its end comes from the germline J gene. The genes are TRBV20-1 and TRBJ2-1; 13 positions agree with TRBD2. The trim removed 1 base at V and 0 bases at J, leaving 0 bases unmatched. The V gene's germline CDR1 is DFQATT and CDR2 SNEGSKA (reference sequence). CDR3 length: 16 amino acids. The CDR3 sequence: CSARGTSGSSYNEQFF. The covered CDR3 bases are TGCAGTGCTAGAGGGACTAGCGGGAGCTCCTACAATGAG.

Concerning this clone: The DNA ends 3 residues before the CDR3 does, and the rest of the CDR3 is filled in from the germline J gene. V and J are TRBV5-1 and TRBJ1-3; D gene unclear. V lost 0 bases, J lost 5 bases, and 12 bases lay in between. Germline values: CDR1 SGHRS, CDR2 YFSETQ. The length of the CDR3 is 15 residues. The DNA read from the CDR3 is TGCGCCAGCAGCTTGGCAGGCACCGATCGAAACACC. Its translation is CASSLAGTDRNT. The complete CDR3 sequence is CASSLAGTDRNTIYF.

As to this clone: The DNA ends 3 residues before the CDR3 does, and the rest of the CDR3 is filled in from the germline J gene. The rearrangement links TRBV20-1 to TRBJ2-1; D may be TRBD1 (6 bases). Trimming cost V 5 bases and J 6 bases, with 14 bases left between them. This CDR3 is 13 amino acids long. Per the germline V gene, CDR1 is DFQATT and CDR2 is SNEGSKA (reference sequence). CDR3 DNA (partial): TGCAGTGCTGAGGACGGACAGCGCAATGAG. Protein product: CSAEDGQRNE. The CDR3 in its entirety is CSAEDGQRNEQFF.

The CDR3 reads CASSPPGPDTYTF. The DNA read from the CDR3 is TGTGCCAGCTCACCACCTGGCCCCGATACC. The chain carries TRBV18 and TRBJ1-2; the D is unclear. The CDR3 end is not reached by the read, which stops 3 residues before it; the germline J gene fills it in. Germline loops: CDR1 KGHSH, CDR2 LQKENI. The CDR3 extends over 13 amino acids.

To note about this clone: The CDR3 end falls 3 residues outside the read, so it is completed with the germline J gene. The chain employs TRBV19 and TRBJ1-2, with D maybe TRBD1 (6 bases). The V gene's germline CDR1 is LNHDA and CDR2 SQIVND (reference sequence). The V end lost 8 bases, the J end lost 0 bases, and 10 bases lay between the germline ends. The CDR3 is made up of 13 amino acids. The sequenced part of the CDR3 DNA is TGTGCCAGTTCTAACAGGGCTAACTATGGC. This translates into CASSNRANYG. The full-length CDR3 reads as CASSNRANYGYTF.

Comment on this clone: The read halts 3 residues ahead of the CDR3 end, with the missing end drawn from the germline J gene. The chain is built from TRBV4-1 and TRBJ2-7; TRBD2 matches 8 bases. This CDR3 is built from 16 residues. The V gene end was trimmed by 2 bases and the J gene end by 1 base; junction bases not matched to a gene: 7. Germline CDR1 reads MGHRA; CDR2 reads YSYEKL. Incomplete CDR3 DNA: TGCGCCAGCAGCCAATATGCGGGAGGTCGTTCCTACGAG. Protein sequence: CASSQYAGGRSYE. In full, the CDR3 reads CASSQYAGGRSYEQYF.

On this clone itself: The read terminates 3 residues before the CDR3 end, so the remaining end is supplied by the germline J gene. The V and J genes are TRBV12-3 or TRBV12-4 and TRBJ2-7, with 9 bases lining up with TRBD1. There are 16 residues in the CDR3. V dropped 6 bases and J dropped 6; count of bases not matched to a gene: 15. This chain's CDR3 is CASSPYTGTGRSEQYF. The sequenced CDR3 bases are TGTGCCAGCAGCCCGTACACCGGGACAGGGCGCTCCGAG.

The CDR3 spells CASSIRTGRRLSSYEQYF. CDR3 DNA, as far as it was read: TGTGCCAGTAGTATTCGGACAGGGCGTCGGTTAAGCTCCTACGAG. The V and J genes are TRBV19 and TRBJ2-7, with 8 bases aligning to TRBD1. From the germline J gene comes the end of the CDR3, since the read stops 3 residues before it. This CDR3 comprises 18 residues. V was pared by 3 bases and J by 0 bases, with 13 bases of the junction left unmatched. CDR1 is LNHDA and CDR2 is SQIVND in the germline V gene (reference sequence).

Turning to this clone: The CDR3 end falls 3 residues outside the read, so it is completed with the germline J gene. The V gene is TRBV7-9, the J gene TRBJ2-3, with TRBD2 matching over 14 bases. The CDR3 is 15 residues long. The V segment lost 5 bases and the J segment 5 bases; nucleotides outside the gene matches: 3. Germline CDR1 reads SEHNR; CDR2 reads FQNEAQ (reference sequence). The covered CDR3 bases are TGTGCCAGCAGCAAGGGACTAGCGGGAGTAGATACG. Translating gives CASSKGLAGVDT. The whole CDR3 protein is CASSKGLAGVDTQYF.

Details on this clone: Sequencing ends 3 residues short of the CDR3 end; the germline J gene provides the rest. This chain connects TRBV5-4 to TRBJ2-7; D unresolved. V was clipped by 1 base and J by 2 bases, with 13 bases between them. The CDR3 is 15 residues long. Germline CDR1 SGHNT, CDR2 YYREEE (reference sequence). The chain's CDR3 is CASSLWSSLPYEQYF. The sequenced part of the CDR3 DNA is TGTGCCAGCAGCTTGTGGTCTAGTCTCCCCTACGAG. Drawing the rest from reference TRBV5-4 and TRBJ2-7, the complete variable domain is ETGVTQSPTHLIKTRGQQVTLRCSSQSGHNTVSWYQQALGQGPQFIFQYYREEENGRGNFPPRFSGLQFPNYSSELNVNALELDDSALYLCASSLWSSLPYEQYFGPGTRLTVT.

Comments on this clone: The read comes to an end 3 residues before the CDR3 does, leaving the germline J gene to fill in the end. This chain links TRBV7-3 with TRBJ2-3; D is possibly TRBD1 (6 bases). Germline V CDR1 and CDR2: SGHTA, FQGTGA. The CDR3 consists of 13 residues. The CDR3 is CASSRSPGESQYF. The covered CDR3 bases are TGTGCCAGCAGCCGAAGCCCAGGGGAGTCG.

The CDR3 is CASLSDRTDTQYF. CDR3 DNA, as far as it was read: TGTGCCAGCCTTAGCGACAGGACAGATACG. The V and J genes are TRBV2 and TRBJ2-3; maybe TRBD1 (6 bases). The observed sequence ends 3 residues before the CDR3 terminus, with the missing tail filled in from the germline J gene. Germline CDR1 reads SNHLY; CDR2 reads FYNNEI. V lost 8 bases, J lost 3 bases, and 12 bases lay in between. This CDR3 contains 13 residues.